Presented here are 9 T cell receptor beta chains from one specimen sequenced in a study of blood T cell repertoires in COVID-19. Some clones are missing from TCRdb's copy, which holds only in-frame ones; the method was immunoSEQ multiplex PCR. The sample consists of approximately 210,000 clones, more than 75% of them appearing once. Sequencing used PBMCs or T cells enriched from blood (not recorded which). Source of these receptors: a woman aged 45-65 years with acute COVID-19.

V and J are TRBV7-8 and TRBJ2-5; 13 positions match TRBD2. The CDR3 has 17 amino acids. Germline-derived CDR1 and CDR2 are SGHVS and FQNEAQ. With 6 bases clipped from V and 2 bases from J, the junction kept 9 bases outside the gene matches. CDR3 DNA sequence: TGTGCCAGCAGATATTCTCCGGGACTAGCGGGGCAAGAGACCCAGTACTTC. It encodes CASRYSPGLAGQETQYF.

The J gene is TRBJ1-2, the V gene TRBV7-3; 7 bases fit TRBD1. This CDR3 has 12 residues. Germline CDR1 reads SGHTA; CDR2 reads FQGTGA. The V and J ends lost 6 bases and 8 bases, in that order; junction bases with no gene match: 6. The CDR3, as DNA: TGTGCCAGCAGACATACAGGGGAAGGCTACACCTTC. Residues: CASRHTGEGYTF.

Only one count was recorded for this clone. The chain employs TRBV6-5 and TRBJ2-3, with 12 bases matching TRBD2. The CDR3 sequence is 16 residues long. V lost 0 bases, J lost 5 bases, and 3 bases stayed unmatched. Per the germline V gene, CDR1 is MNHEY and CDR2 is SVGAGI. The CDR3 nucleotides are TGTGCCAGCAGTTACTCACTAGCGGGGGGAGAAGATACGCAGTATTTT. Its translation is CASSYSLAGGEDTQYF.

This chain connects TRBV3-1 (or the pseudogene TRBV3-2) to TRBJ2-5; 9 nucleotides match TRBD2. Germline V CDR1 and CDR2: LGHDT, YNNKEL (reference sequence). The CDR3 runs 17 residues. V lost 5 bases, J lost 8 bases, and 18 bases stayed unmatched. The CDR3 reads CASSFRVSGGLKRTQYF. CDR3 coding DNA: TGTGCCAGCAGCTTCCGCGTTAGCGGGGGCCTAAAGAGAACCCAGTACTTC.

CDR3 bases: TGTGCCAGCAGCTTAGGGGCAGGGGGCCAAGAGACCCAGTACTTC. Its protein is CASSLGAGGQETQYF. This sequence joins TRBV7-8 and TRBJ2-5; 7 positions match TRBD1. With 1 base clipped from V and 1 base from J, the junction kept 3 bases outside the gene matches. The CDR3 is 15 residues long. The V gene's germline CDR1 is SGHVS and CDR2 FQNEAQ.

Concerning this clone itself: The junction shows a germline mismatch at one end, possibly a read error. The genes are TRBV2 and TRBJ1-5; no reliable D call. This CDR3 comprises 14 residues. Per germline, CDR1 SNHLY and CDR2 FYNNEI. Here the CDR3 DNA reads TGTGCCAGCAGTGAGGGTAATAGCTATCAGCCCCAGCATTTT. Protein sequence: CASSEGNSYQPQHF.

This chain joins TRBV27 and TRBJ2-2, with TRBD1 matching 9 bases. Germline CDR1 reads MNHEY; CDR2 reads SMNVEV (reference sequence). J lost 4 bases, V lost 3 bases, and 9 bases had no gene match. This CDR3 comprises 17 residues. CDR3 DNA: TGTGCCAGCAGTTTCGCCAAGGGACAGGGCGGCACCGGGGAGCTGTTTTTT. Translated, it gives CASSFAKGQGGTGELFF.

Turning to this clone: A read error may be the cause here, since a much bigger clone is one base away. The sample holds other DNA sequences that translate to the same CDR3. V gene TRBV19 combines with J gene TRBJ1-5; tentative D call: TRBD1 (5 bases). The germline gives CDR1 LNHDA, CDR2 SQIVND (reference sequence). The CDR3 covers 15 residues. The CDR3: CASSTGQSYHQPQHF. The CDR3 DNA is TGTGCCAGTAGTACCGGACAATCCTATCATCAGCCCCAACATTTT.

This clone came up once. CDR3 sequence reads: CASSTPGIKGGYTF. The CDR3 nucleotides are TGTGCCAGTAGTACACCGGGGATAAAAGGTGGCTACACCTTC. The chain links TRBV19 to TRBJ1-2; unclear D gene. This CDR3 has 14 amino acids. V lost 4 bases and J lost 7, with 16 bases in between. Germline loops: CDR1 LNHDA, CDR2 SQIVND (reference sequence).